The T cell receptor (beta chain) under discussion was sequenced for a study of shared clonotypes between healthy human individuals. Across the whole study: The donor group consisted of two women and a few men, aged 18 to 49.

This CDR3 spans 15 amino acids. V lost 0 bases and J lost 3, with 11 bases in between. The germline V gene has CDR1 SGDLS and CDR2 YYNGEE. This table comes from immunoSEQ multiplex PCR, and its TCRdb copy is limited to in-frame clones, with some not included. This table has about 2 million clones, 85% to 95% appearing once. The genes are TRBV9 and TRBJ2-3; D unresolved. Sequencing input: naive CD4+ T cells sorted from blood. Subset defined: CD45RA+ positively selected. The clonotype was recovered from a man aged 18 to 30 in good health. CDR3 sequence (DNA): TGTGCCAGCAGCGTAGGGGGAACAGTGACAGATACGCAGTATTTT. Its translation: CASSVGGTVTDTQYF.